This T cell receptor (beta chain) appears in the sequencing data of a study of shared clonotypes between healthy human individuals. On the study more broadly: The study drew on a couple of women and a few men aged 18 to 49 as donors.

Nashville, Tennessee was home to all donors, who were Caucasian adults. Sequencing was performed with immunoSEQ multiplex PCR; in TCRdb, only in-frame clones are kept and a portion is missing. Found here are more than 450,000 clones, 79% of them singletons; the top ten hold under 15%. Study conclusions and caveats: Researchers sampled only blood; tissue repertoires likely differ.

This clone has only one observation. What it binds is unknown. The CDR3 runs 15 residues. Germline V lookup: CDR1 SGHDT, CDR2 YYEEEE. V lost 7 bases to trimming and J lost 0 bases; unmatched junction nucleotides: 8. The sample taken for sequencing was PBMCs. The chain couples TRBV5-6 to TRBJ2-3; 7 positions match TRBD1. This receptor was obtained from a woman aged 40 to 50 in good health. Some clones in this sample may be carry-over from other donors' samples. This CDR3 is CASEEGALSTDTQYF. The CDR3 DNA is TGTGCCAGCGAAGAGGGGGCGCTCAGCACAGATACGCAGTATTTT.